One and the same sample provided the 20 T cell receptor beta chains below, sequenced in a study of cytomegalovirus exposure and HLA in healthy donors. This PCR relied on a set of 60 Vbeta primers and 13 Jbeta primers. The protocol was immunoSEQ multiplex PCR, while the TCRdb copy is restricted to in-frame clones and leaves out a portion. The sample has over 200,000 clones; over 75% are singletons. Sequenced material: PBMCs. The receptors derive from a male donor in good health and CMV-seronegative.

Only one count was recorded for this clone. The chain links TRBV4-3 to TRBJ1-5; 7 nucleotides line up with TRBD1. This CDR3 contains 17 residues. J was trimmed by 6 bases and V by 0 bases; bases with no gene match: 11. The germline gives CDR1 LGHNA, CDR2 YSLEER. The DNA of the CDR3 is TGCGCCAGCAGCCAAGACCATCAGGGGGAAAACTTTCAGCCCCAGCATTTT. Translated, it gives CASSQDHQGENFQPQHF.

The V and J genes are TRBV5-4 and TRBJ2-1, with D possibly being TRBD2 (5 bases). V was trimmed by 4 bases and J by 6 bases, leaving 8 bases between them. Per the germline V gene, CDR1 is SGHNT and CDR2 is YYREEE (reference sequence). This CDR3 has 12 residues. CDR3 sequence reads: CASSDGLNEQFF. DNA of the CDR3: TGTGCCAGCAGCGACGGACTCAATGAGCAGTTCTTC.

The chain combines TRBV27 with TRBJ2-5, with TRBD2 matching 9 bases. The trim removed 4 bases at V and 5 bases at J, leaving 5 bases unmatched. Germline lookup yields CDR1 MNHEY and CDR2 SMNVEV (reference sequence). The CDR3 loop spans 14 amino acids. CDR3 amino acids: CASSSWTSAETQYF. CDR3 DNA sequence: TGTGCCAGCAGTTCGTGGACTAGCGCGGAGACCCAGTACTTC.

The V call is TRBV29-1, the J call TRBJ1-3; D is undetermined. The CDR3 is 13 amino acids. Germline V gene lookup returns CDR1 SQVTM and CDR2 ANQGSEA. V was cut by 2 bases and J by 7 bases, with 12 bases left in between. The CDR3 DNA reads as TGCAGCGTTGAAAACAGCTTAAGGAACACCATATATTTT. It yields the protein CSVENSLRNTIYF.

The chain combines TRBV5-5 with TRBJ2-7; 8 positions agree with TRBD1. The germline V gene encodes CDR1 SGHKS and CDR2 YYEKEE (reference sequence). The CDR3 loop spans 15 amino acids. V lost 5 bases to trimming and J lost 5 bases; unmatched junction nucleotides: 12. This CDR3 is CASRLPGQEGNEQYF. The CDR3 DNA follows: TGTGCCAGCAGGTTACCGGGACAGGAGGGTAACGAGCAGTACTTC.

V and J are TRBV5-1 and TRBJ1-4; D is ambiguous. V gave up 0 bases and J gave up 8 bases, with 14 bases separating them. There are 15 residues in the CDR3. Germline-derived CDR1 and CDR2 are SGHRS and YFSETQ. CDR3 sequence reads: CASSLVGPHREKLFF. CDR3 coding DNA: TGCGCCAGCAGCTTGGTCGGTCCTCACCGGGAAAAACTGTTTTTT.

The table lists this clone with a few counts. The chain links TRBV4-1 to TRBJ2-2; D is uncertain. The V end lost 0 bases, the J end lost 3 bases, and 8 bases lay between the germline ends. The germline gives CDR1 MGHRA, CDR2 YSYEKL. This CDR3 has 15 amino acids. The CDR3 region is CASSQDVLDTGELFF. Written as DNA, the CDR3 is TGCGCCAGCAGCCAAGATGTCCTAGACACCGGGGAGCTGTTTTTT.

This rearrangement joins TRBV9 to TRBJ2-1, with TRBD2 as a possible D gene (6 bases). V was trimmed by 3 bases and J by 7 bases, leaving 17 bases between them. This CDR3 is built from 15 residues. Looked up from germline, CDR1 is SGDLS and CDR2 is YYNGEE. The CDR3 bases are TGTGCCAGCAGCGGGGGGGTGGACCCCGCGAATGAGCAGTTCTTC. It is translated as CASSGGVDPANEQFF.

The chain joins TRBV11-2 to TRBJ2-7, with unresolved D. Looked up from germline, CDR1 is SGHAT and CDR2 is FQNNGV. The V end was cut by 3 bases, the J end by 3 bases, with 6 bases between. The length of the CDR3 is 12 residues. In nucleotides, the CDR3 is TGTGCCAGCAGCTTTTCCAACTACGAGCAGTACTTC. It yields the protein CASSFSNYEQYF. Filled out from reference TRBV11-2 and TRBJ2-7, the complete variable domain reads EAGVAQSPRYKIIEKRQSVAFWCNPISGHATLYWYQQILGQGPKLLIQFQNNGVVDDSQLPKDRFSAERLKGVDSTLKIQPAKLEDSAVYLCASSFSNYEQYFGPGTRLTVT.

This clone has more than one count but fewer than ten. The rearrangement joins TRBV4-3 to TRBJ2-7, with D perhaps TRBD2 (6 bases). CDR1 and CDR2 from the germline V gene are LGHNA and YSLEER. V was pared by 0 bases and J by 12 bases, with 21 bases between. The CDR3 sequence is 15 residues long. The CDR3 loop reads CASSQDGKMAGRTYF. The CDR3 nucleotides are TGCGCCAGCAGCCAAGATGGAAAAATGGCAGGGAGGACGTACTTC.

The CDR3 spells CASSTPPGGSYEQYF. In DNA, the CDR3 is TGTGCCAGTAGTACCCCCCCAGGGGGCTCCTACGAGCAGTACTTC. The rearrangement uses TRBV19 and TRBJ2-7; the match to TRBD1 covers 7 bases. In germline, CDR1 is LNHDA, CDR2 SQIVND (reference sequence). Germline trimming cut 4 bases from V and 0 bases from J; bases unmatched to any gene: 6. The CDR3 length is 15 residues.

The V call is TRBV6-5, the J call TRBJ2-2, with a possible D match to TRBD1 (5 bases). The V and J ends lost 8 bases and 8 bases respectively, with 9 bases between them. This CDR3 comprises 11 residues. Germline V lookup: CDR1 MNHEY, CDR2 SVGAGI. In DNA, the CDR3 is TGTGCCAGCTCGAAGGGGGGGGAGCTGTTTTTT. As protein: CASSKGGELFF.

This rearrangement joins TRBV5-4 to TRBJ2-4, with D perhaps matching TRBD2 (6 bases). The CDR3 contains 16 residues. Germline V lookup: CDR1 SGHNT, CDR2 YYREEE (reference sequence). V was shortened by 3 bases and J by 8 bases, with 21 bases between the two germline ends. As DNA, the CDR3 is TGTGCCAGCAGCTCACTCGCCTTGGGAGGTGGGGACATTCAGTACTTC. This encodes CASSSLALGGGDIQYF.

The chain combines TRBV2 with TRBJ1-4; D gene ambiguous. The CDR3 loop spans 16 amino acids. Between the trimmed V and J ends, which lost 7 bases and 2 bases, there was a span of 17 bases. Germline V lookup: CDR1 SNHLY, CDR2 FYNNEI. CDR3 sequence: CASMGALGVTNEKLFF. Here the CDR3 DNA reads TGTGCCAGCATGGGTGCTCTGGGCGTCACTAATGAAAAACTGTTTTTT.

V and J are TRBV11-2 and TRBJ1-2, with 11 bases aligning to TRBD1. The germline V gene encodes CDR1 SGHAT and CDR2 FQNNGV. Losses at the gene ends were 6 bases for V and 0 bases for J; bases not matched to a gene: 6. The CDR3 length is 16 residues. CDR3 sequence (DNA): TGTGCCAGCAGGCGGACAGGGGGCGTCCCTAACTATGGCTACACCTTC. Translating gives CASRRTGGVPNYGYTF.

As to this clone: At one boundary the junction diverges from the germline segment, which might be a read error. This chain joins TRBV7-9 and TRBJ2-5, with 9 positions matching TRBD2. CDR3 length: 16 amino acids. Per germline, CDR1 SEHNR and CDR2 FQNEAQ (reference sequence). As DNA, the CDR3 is TGTTCCAGCAGCCTAGAAGGCGGGGGGGCCCAGGAGACCCAGTACTTC. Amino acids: CSSSLEGGGAQETQYF.

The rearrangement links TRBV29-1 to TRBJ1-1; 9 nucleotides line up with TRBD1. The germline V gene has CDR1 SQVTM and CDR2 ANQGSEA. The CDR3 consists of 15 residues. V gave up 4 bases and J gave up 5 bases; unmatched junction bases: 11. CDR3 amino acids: CSVVPGQGLGTEAFF. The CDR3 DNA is TGCAGCGTTGTCCCGGGACAGGGTTTAGGAACTGAAGCTTTCTTT.

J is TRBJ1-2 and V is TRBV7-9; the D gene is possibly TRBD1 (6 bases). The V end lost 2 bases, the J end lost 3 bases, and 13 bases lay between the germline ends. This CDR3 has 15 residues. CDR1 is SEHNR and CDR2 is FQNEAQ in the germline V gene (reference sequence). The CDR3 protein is CASSLQRAGDYGYTF. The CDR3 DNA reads TGTGCCAGCAGCTTACAGAGGGCAGGGGACTATGGCTACACCTTC.

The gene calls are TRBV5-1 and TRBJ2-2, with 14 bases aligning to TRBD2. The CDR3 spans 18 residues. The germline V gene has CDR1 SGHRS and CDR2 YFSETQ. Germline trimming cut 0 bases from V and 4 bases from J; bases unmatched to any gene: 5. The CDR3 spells CASSLGLAGGPATGELFF. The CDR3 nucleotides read TGCGCCAGCAGCTTGGGACTAGCGGGAGGGCCGGCCACCGGGGAGCTGTTTTTT.

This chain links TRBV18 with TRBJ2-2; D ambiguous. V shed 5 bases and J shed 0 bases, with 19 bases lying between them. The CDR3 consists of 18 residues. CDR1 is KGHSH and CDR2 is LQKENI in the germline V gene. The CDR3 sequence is CASSTREVTITNTGELFF. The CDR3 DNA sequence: TGTGCCAGCTCAACCCGCGAGGTGACGATAACGAACACCGGGGAGCTGTTTTTT.